This T cell receptor (beta chain) was documented in a study of cytomegalovirus exposure and HLA in healthy donors. The V gene's germline CDR1 is ENHRY and CDR2 SYGVKD. The CDR3 runs to 14 residues. V lost 7 bases to trimming and J lost 6 bases; unmatched junction nucleotides: 5. This clone has just a few counts. No antigen is known for it. 13 Jbeta primers and 60 Vbeta primers were used for the PCR. Using immunoSEQ multiplex PCR, the repertoire was profiled, and TCRdb retains in-frame clones only, with some absent. The sample includes about 96,000 clones, 60% to 75% of them seen just once. Study results and limitations: Earlier analysis found most TCR beta V segments productive about 87% or about 30% of the time.

This sequence was found in an older woman in good health and CMV-seropositive. V gene TRBV10-3 combines with J gene TRBJ2-7, with TRBD2 matching 14 bases. The sequenced sample was PBMCs. CDR3 residues: CAITGTSGSGEQYF. CDR3 nucleotides: TGTGCCATCACCGGGACTAGCGGGAGTGGCGAGCAGTACTTC.